The following is a T cell receptor beta chain sequence with its context. Measured with immunoSEQ multiplex PCR; TCRdb has only the in-frame clones, and not every one. In the table there are about 57,000 clones, 90% of which are singletons. The CDR3 loop spans 15 amino acids. V gave up 0 bases and J gave up 0 bases, with 9 bases separating them. Germline CDR1 SGHNT, CDR2 YYREEE (reference sequence). This specimen belongs to a study of T cell changes during pregnancy in multiple sclerosis. The chain joins TRBV5-4 to TRBJ1-1; D is ambiguous. Sequenced material: peripheral blood, taken in the first trimester of pregnancy. The receptor comes from a female donor in good health, enrolled as a control in a pregnancy study. For the CDR3, the DNA is TGTGCCAGCAGCTTGGAGGCGGCCATGAACACTGAAGCTTTCTTT. Its protein is CASSLEAAMNTEAFF.